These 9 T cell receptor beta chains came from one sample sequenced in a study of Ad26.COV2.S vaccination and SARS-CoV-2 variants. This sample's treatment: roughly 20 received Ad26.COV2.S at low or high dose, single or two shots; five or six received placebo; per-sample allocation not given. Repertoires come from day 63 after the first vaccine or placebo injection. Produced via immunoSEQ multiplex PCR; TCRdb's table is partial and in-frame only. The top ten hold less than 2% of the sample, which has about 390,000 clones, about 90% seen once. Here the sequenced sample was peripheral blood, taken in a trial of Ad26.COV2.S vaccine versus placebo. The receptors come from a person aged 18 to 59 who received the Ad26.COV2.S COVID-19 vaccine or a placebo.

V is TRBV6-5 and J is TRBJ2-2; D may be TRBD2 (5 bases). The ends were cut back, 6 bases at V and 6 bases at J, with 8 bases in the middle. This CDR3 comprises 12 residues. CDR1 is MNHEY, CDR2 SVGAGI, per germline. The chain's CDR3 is CASSPRAGELFF. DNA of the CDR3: TGTGCCAGCAGCCCGCGGGCCGGGGAGCTGTTTTTT.

CDR3 sequence (DNA): TGTGCCAGCAGCATCGGGGGCCAAACAGATACGCAGTATTTT. Residues: CASSIGGQTDTQYF. This rearrangement joins TRBV7-2 to TRBJ2-3; the D call may be TRBD1 or TRBD2 (6 bases each). The CDR3 totals 14 residues. With 5 bases removed from V and 3 bases from J, the gap between germline ends came to 12 bases. CDR1 and CDR2 from the germline V gene are SGHTA and FQGNSA.

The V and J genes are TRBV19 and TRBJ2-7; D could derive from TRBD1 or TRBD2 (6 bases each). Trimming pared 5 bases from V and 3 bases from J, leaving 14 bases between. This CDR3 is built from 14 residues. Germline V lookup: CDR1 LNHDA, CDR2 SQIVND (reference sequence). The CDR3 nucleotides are TGTGCCAGTAGTTCCGGGGGCGTCGACTACGAGCAGTACTTC. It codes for CASSSGGVDYEQYF.

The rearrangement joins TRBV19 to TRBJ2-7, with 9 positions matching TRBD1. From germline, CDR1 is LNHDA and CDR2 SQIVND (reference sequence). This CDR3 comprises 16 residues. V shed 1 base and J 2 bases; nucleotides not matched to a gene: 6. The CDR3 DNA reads TGTGCCAGTAGTATAGTGGGGACAGGGTTCACCTACGAGCAGTACTTC. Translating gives CASSIVGTGFTYEQYF.

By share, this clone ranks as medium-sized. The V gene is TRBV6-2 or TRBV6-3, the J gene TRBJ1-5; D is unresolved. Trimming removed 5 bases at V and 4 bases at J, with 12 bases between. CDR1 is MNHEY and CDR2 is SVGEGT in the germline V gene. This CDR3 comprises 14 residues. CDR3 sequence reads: CASSQDGENQPQHF. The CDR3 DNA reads TGTGCCAGCAGTCAGGACGGGGAAAATCAGCCCCAGCATTTT.

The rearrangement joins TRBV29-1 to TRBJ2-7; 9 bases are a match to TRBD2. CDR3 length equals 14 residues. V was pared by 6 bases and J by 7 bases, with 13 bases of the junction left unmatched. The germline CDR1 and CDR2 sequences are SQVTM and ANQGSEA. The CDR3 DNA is TGCAGCGTCGGGGAGCGGGGGGCCTCGTGGGAGCAGTACTTC. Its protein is CSVGERGASWEQYF.

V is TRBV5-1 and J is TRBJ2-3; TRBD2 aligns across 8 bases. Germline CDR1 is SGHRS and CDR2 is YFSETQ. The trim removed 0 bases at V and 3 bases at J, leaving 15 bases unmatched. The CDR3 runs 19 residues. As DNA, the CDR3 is TGCGCCAGCAGCTTGGAGAAGCGGGGGACACCGGGGTTTACAGATACGCAGTATTTT. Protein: CASSLEKRGTPGFTDTQYF.

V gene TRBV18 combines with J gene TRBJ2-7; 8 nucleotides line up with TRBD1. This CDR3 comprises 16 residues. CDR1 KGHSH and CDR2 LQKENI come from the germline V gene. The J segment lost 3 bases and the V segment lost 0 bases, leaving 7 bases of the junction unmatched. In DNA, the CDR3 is TGTGCCAGCTCACCACCGTCGTCAGGGGGCATCTACGAGCAGTACTTC. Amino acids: CASSPPSSGGIYEQYF.

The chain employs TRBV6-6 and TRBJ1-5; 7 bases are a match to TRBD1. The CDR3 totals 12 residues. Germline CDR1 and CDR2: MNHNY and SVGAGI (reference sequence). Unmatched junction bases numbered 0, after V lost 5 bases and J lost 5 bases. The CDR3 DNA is TGTGCCAGCAGTACAGGGGATCAGCCCCAGCATTTT. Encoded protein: CASSTGDQPQHF.